This is a list of T cell receptor beta chains from one sample in a study of blood T cell repertoires in COVID-19. TCRdb's copy holds only in-frame clones and misses some; the assay was immunoSEQ multiplex PCR. Here the sample spans around 400,000 clones, roughly nine tenths being singletons. Sequencing was carried out using peripheral blood. The receptors were sampled from a man aged 35-49 years with acute or convalescent COVID-19. Each CDR3 is given without its conserved first and last residue. For some rows the clone size is stated as once, few or many, or as a class when expanded; others skip it.

TRBV15	.	TRBJ2-1	ATSPLGQGARYNEQF
TRBV30	.	TRBJ2-1	AWTASGSVVNEQF
TRBV2	.	TRBJ1-2	ASSDRAPGYT
TRBV5-1	.	TRBJ2-3	ASSERTGGADTQY
TRBV28	.	TRBJ1-6	ASSFRDRFNSPLH
TRBV15	.	TRBJ1-1	ATSRDRGITEAF
TRBV12-3/TRBV12-4	.	TRBJ1-1	ASTRTEYTEAF
TRBV11-2	once	TRBJ1-1	ASSLDGYLAF
TRBV19	.	TRBJ2-7	ASSMGLNYEQY
TRBV4-3	.	TRBJ1-1	ASSQVRDRPNTEAF
TRBV4-3	.	TRBJ1-6	ASSTKGGGYSPLH
TRBV30	.	TRBJ2-2	AWTNTGELF
TRBV28	once	TRBJ2-5	ASSQLPRYRDVQETQY
TRBV4-2	.	TRBJ1-2	ASSQPSGTVYGYT
TRBV27	.	TRBJ2-3	ASSTKLAGVADTQY
TRBV7-3	.	TRBJ2-3	ASSPTGTTLDTQY
TRBV15	.	TRBJ1-1	ATSPPSISPNTEAF
TRBV29-1	.	TRBJ2-1	SVYLLDYGNEQF
TRBV2	.	TRBJ2-3	ASRVGLARTDTQY
TRBV28	.	TRBJ1-6	ASRKGRDRGNSPLH
TRBV5-1	.	TRBJ2-7	ASSFFRGAGAEQY
TRBV4-1	.	TRBJ2-7	ASSHLKNLAGGIYEQY
TRBV27	.	TRBJ1-1	ASSSLGQGDTEAF
TRBV5-1	.	TRBJ1-1	ASSRQTANTEAF
TRBV27	.	TRBJ2-2	ASRTGESRELF
TRBV5-5	.	TRBJ2-6	ASRYGTAASGANVLT
TRBV10-3	.	TRBJ2-7	ATEPGQASSYEQY
TRBV4-1	.	TRBJ2-7	ASSQVWSSGEQY
TRBV2	.	TRBJ2-7	AGLAGGLEYEQY
TRBV7-9	.	TRBJ1-4	ASSFFTGWYEKLF
TRBV28	.	TRBJ1-5	ASSLLQGFNQPQH
TRBV6-4	many	TRBJ2-3	ASSDGTGGTDTQY
TRBV27	.	TRBJ1-6	ASSLVRGQYNSPLH
TRBV19	.	TRBJ2-3	ASSIGDRGTDTQY
TRBV29-1	.	TRBJ2-5	SASGGGGETQY
TRBV7-2	.	TRBJ1-2	ASSLVSGGTNYGYT
TRBV5-1	few	TRBJ2-7	ASSPSGGASYEQY
TRBV27	.	TRBJ1-2	ASSGGTGYGYT
TRBV7-8	medium-sized	TRBJ2-7	ASSSRQGPSYEQY
TRBV7-9	once	TRBJ2-2	ASSLSGSYTGELF
TRBV7-2	.	TRBJ1-2	ASSQSSGRMVYGYT
TRBV6-2/TRBV6-3	.	TRBJ2-7	ASSAGGTRGIAVYEQY
TRBV6-6	.	TRBJ2-1	ASRKPREDTRLEQF
TRBV6-4	few	TRBJ2-5	ASSRLAGEQETQY
TRBV19	.	TRBJ2-3	ASSTDGTARYSQY
TRBV7-8	.	TRBJ2-7	ASSARGDAYEQY
TRBV21-1	.	TRBJ2-2	ASRQKKGRGTSNTGELF
TRBV18	.	TRBJ1-1	ASSPLGQGAGNTEAF
TRBV28	.	TRBJ1-1	ASSLFRGGTEAF
TRBV4-1	.	TRBJ1-1	ASSQLVGTGVTEAF
TRBV29-1	.	TRBJ2-1	SVVWTSGNNEQF
TRBV6-6	.	TRBJ2-7	ASSRLTSSFILEQY
TRBV24-1	few	TRBJ2-2	ATGQGPTGELF
TRBV15	.	TRBJ1-4	AAAGATNEKLF
TRBV27	.	TRBJ1-6	ASSLDRTNSPLH
TRBV6-5	.	TRBJ1-1	ASRYRTGNTEAF
TRBV27	.	TRBJ1-1	ASSTGVGTEAF